The rows below give T cell receptor beta chains drawn from one sample of a study of PD-L1 blockade in urothelial cancer. Here immunoSEQ multiplex PCR was the method, and the copy in TCRdb shows in-frame clones only, minus some. The profile shows some 29,000 clones, 80% to 90% of them singletons. The sequences come from PBMCs, collected around atezolizumab (anti-PD-L1) treatment. The receptors stem from a man aged 45-65 years with urothelial cancer. Both conserved end residues are part of each CDR3. The D gene is left open where the match is weak. A clone size is listed for some rows: how often the clone was seen (once, few, many), or a class if it is expanded.

d_gene: .; v_gene: TRBV6-5; j_gene: TRBJ2-6; abundance: .; CDR3nt: TGTGCCAGCAGTTACTCATGGGCCTCTGGGGCCAACGTCCTGACTTTC; CDR3aa: CASSYSWASGANVLTF
d_gene: .; v_gene: TRBV7-2; j_gene: TRBJ1-2; abundance: .; CDR3nt: TGTGCCAGCAGCTTGGGTTTGCAGGGCGGCTACGGCTACACCTTC; CDR3aa: CASSLGLQGGYGYTF
d_gene: .; v_gene: TRBV6-5; j_gene: TRBJ1-1; abundance: .; CDR3nt: TGTGCCAGCAGCTACTCGGGCAATCTGAACACTGAAGCTTTCTTT; CDR3aa: CASSYSGNLNTEAFF
d_gene: .; v_gene: TRBV23-1; j_gene: TRBJ2-5; abundance: .; CDR3nt: TGCGCCAGCAGTGAGAGTAACAGAACCCAAGAGACCCAGTACTTC; CDR3aa: CASSESNRTQETQYF
d_gene: TRBD2; v_gene: TRBV6-5; j_gene: TRBJ2-1; abundance: .; CDR3nt: TGTGCCACCACGACTAGCGGGAAAGGGTATGAGCAGTTCTTC; CDR3aa: CATTTSGKGYEQFF
d_gene: .; v_gene: TRBV30; j_gene: TRBJ1-2; abundance: .; CDR3nt: TGTGCCTGGATTCGGGCACAGGGTAGTGGCTACACCTTC; CDR3aa: CAWIRAQGSGYTF
d_gene: .; v_gene: TRBV21-1; j_gene: TRBJ2-3; abundance: .; CDR3nt: TGTGCCAGCAGCAAATCTCGGCGCAGGGTCACAGATACGCAGTATTTT; CDR3aa: CASSKSRRRVTDTQYF
d_gene: TRBD2; v_gene: TRBV12-5; j_gene: TRBJ2-3; abundance: .; CDR3nt: TGTGCTAGTGGTTTGGTACTGGCTAGCGGGGGGCGCACAGATACGCAGTATTTT; CDR3aa: CASGLVLASGGRTDTQYF
d_gene: .; v_gene: TRBV5-1; j_gene: TRBJ2-1; abundance: .; CDR3nt: TGCGCCAGCAGCGTCACTCAGGGTACTACCTACAATGAGCAGTTCTTC; CDR3aa: CASSVTQGTTYNEQFF
d_gene: TRBD1; v_gene: TRBV7-9; j_gene: TRBJ2-7; abundance: .; CDR3nt: TGTGCCAGCAGCTTGAGGGGGCGCTACGAGCAGTACTTC; CDR3aa: CASSLRGRYEQYF
d_gene: .; v_gene: TRBV11-3; j_gene: TRBJ1-3; abundance: .; CDR3nt: TGTGCCAGCAGCTCGCGCCCAGGAAACACCATATATTTT; CDR3aa: CASSSRPGNTIYF
d_gene: .; v_gene: TRBV28; j_gene: TRBJ1-5; abundance: .; CDR3nt: TGTGCCAGCGGGAGAGCTGATCAGCCCCAGCATTTT; CDR3aa: CASGRADQPQHF
d_gene: TRBD2; v_gene: TRBV2; j_gene: TRBJ2-7; abundance: .; CDR3nt: TGTGCCAGCAGCGAGACCGGGACTAGCGGAACCTACGAGCAGTACTTC; CDR3aa: CASSETGTSGTYEQYF
d_gene: .; v_gene: TRBV7-9; j_gene: TRBJ2-5; abundance: .; CDR3nt: TGTGCCAGCAGCAAGGACTCTCTGCCCCAAGAGACCCAGTACTTC; CDR3aa: CASSKDSLPQETQYF
d_gene: .; v_gene: TRBV4-1; j_gene: TRBJ1-6; abundance: .; CDR3nt: TGCGCCAGCAGCCCCGAGGGCAATTCACCCCTCCACTTT; CDR3aa: CASSPEGNSPLHF
d_gene: TRBD2; v_gene: TRBV5-1; j_gene: TRBJ2-7; abundance: .; CDR3nt: TGCGCCAGCAGCCGTGGGGTAGCGGGCGAGCAGTACTTC; CDR3aa: CASSRGVAGEQYF
d_gene: TRBD2; v_gene: TRBV10-2; j_gene: TRBJ2-5; abundance: .; CDR3nt: TGCGCCAGCGCCGATCTGACTAGCGGGAGACTAGAGATCCAGTACTTC; CDR3aa: CASADLTSGRLEIQYF
d_gene: .; v_gene: TRBV4-1; j_gene: TRBJ2-1; abundance: .; CDR3nt: TGCGCCAGCAGCCAAGTAACCGCGGCGAGCTCCTACAATGAGCAGTTCTTC; CDR3aa: CASSQVTAASSYNEQFF
d_gene: .; v_gene: TRBV2; j_gene: TRBJ1-1; abundance: .; CDR3nt: TGTGCCAGGGTAGGGGGGGGATCTGGGAGCACTGAAGCTTTCTTT; CDR3aa: CARVGGGSGSTEAFF
d_gene: .; v_gene: TRBV5-8; j_gene: TRBJ1-4; abundance: .; CDR3nt: TGTGCCAGCAGCTCCAATTCTAATGAAAAACTGTTTTTT; CDR3aa: CASSSNSNEKLFF
d_gene: .; v_gene: TRBV27; j_gene: TRBJ1-2; abundance: .; CDR3nt: TGTGCCAGCACGCCGGGAGGGGGGGGTATGGATGGCTACACCTTC; CDR3aa: CASTPGGGGMDGYTF
d_gene: .; v_gene: TRBV19; j_gene: TRBJ1-1; abundance: .; CDR3nt: TGTGCCAGTAGATCGGGGAGGAACACTGAAGCTTTCTTT; CDR3aa: CASRSGRNTEAFF
d_gene: TRBD1; v_gene: TRBV10-1; j_gene: TRBJ2-2; abundance: .; CDR3nt: TGCGCCAGCACCATGGGGACAGGGGGCGACGGAGCGAACACCGGGGAGCTGTTTTTT; CDR3aa: CASTMGTGGDGANTGELFF
d_gene: TRBD2; v_gene: TRBV7-2; j_gene: TRBJ2-7; abundance: few; CDR3nt: TGTGCCAGCAGCCATAGCGGGGCCTACGAGCAGTACTTC; CDR3aa: CASSHSGAYEQYF
d_gene: TRBD2; v_gene: TRBV11-2; j_gene: TRBJ2-2; abundance: .; CDR3nt: TGTGCCAGCAGCTTAGGAGGGCTAGCGGGGGGCATTAGCACCGGGGAGCTGTTTTTT; CDR3aa: CASSLGGLAGGISTGELFF
d_gene: TRBD2; v_gene: TRBV2; j_gene: TRBJ2-1; abundance: .; CDR3nt: TGTGCCAGCAGTGAGTCGTGGGCTAGCGGGAGAGGCGACAATGAGCAGTTCTTC; CDR3aa: CASSESWASGRGDNEQFF
d_gene: TRBD1; v_gene: TRBV30; j_gene: TRBJ1-3; abundance: few; CDR3nt: TGTGCCTGGAGTGAAAGGACAGGGTTCTCTGGAAACACCATATATTTT; CDR3aa: CAWSERTGFSGNTIYF
d_gene: TRBD2; v_gene: TRBV9; j_gene: TRBJ2-2; abundance: .; CDR3nt: TGTGCCAGCAGCGTAGCTAGCGGGGCCACCGGGGAGCTGTTTTTT; CDR3aa: CASSVASGATGELFF
d_gene: TRBD1; v_gene: TRBV19; j_gene: TRBJ2-7; abundance: .; CDR3nt: TGTGCCAGTAGCACGGGACAGGCTACCTACGAGCAGTACTTC; CDR3aa: CASSTGQATYEQYF
d_gene: .; v_gene: TRBV5-1; j_gene: TRBJ2-3; abundance: .; CDR3nt: TGCGCCAGCAGCTTGGGTAGCGGCCTCGGCACAGATACGCAGTATTTT; CDR3aa: CASSLGSGLGTDTQYF
d_gene: TRBD2; v_gene: TRBV19; j_gene: TRBJ2-3; abundance: .; CDR3nt: TGTGCCAGTAGTATCACTGTAACTAGCGGGATCACAGATACGCAGTATTTT; CDR3aa: CASSITVTSGITDTQYF
d_gene: TRBD1; v_gene: TRBV7-9; j_gene: TRBJ2-1; abundance: .; CDR3nt: TGTGCCAGCTCTGAGGGACAGGGCTACAATGAGCAGTTCTTC; CDR3aa: CASSEGQGYNEQFF
d_gene: TRBD2; v_gene: TRBV19; j_gene: TRBJ2-7; abundance: .; CDR3nt: TGTGCCAGTAGCCCGGGACTAGCTCCCTACGAGCAGTACTTC; CDR3aa: CASSPGLAPYEQYF
d_gene: .; v_gene: TRBV18; j_gene: TRBJ1-4; abundance: .; CDR3nt: TGTGCCAGCTCACCACTGAACAGGGCTAATGAAAAACTGTTTTTT; CDR3aa: CASSPLNRANEKLFF
d_gene: TRBD1; v_gene: TRBV30; j_gene: TRBJ1-2; abundance: .; CDR3nt: TGTGCCTGGAGCAGGGACAGGGGAAACTATGGCTACACCTTC; CDR3aa: CAWSRDRGNYGYTF
d_gene: TRBD2; v_gene: TRBV7-2; j_gene: TRBJ2-1; abundance: .; CDR3nt: TGTGCCAGCAGCCCCCAGACTAGCGGGAGCCCCAATGAGCAGTTCTTC; CDR3aa: CASSPQTSGSPNEQFF
d_gene: TRBD2; v_gene: TRBV30; j_gene: TRBJ2-1; abundance: .; CDR3nt: TGTGCCTGGAGTGTCGGGGGGTCTAGCGGGAGAAATAATGAGCAGTTCTTC; CDR3aa: CAWSVGGSSGRNNEQFF
d_gene: TRBD1; v_gene: TRBV6-5; j_gene: TRBJ2-3; abundance: .; CDR3nt: TGTGCCAGCGAGGACAGGGGGACAGATACGCAGTATTTT; CDR3aa: CASEDRGTDTQYF
d_gene: TRBD1; v_gene: TRBV6-1; j_gene: TRBJ1-5; abundance: .; CDR3nt: TGTGCCAGCAGTGAAAGCACAGGGGCCGGTCAGCCCCAGCATTTT; CDR3aa: CASSESTGAGQPQHF
d_gene: .; v_gene: TRBV5-1; j_gene: TRBJ2-1; abundance: .; CDR3nt: TGCGCCAGCAGCTTGGGTTCAGGGGCCCCCTACAATGAGCAGTTCTTC; CDR3aa: CASSLGSGAPYNEQFF
d_gene: TRBD2; v_gene: TRBV5-1; j_gene: TRBJ2-1; abundance: .; CDR3nt: TGCGCCAGCAGCTTGGGACTAGCGGGAGTGGCGTACAATGAGCAGTTCTTC; CDR3aa: CASSLGLAGVAYNEQFF
d_gene: TRBD2; v_gene: TRBV5-1; j_gene: TRBJ2-1; abundance: .; CDR3nt: TGCGCCAGCAGCTTGGGGACTAGCGTTAATGAGCAGTTCTTC; CDR3aa: CASSLGTSVNEQFF
d_gene: .; v_gene: TRBV6-6; j_gene: TRBJ1-1; abundance: .; CDR3nt: TGTGCCAGCACCGAACGGGGGGGCACTGAAGCTTTCTTT; CDR3aa: CASTERGGTEAFF
d_gene: TRBD2; v_gene: TRBV30; j_gene: TRBJ2-3; abundance: .; CDR3nt: TGTGCCTGGAGTGTAGACGGGAGGGATACGCAGTATTTT; CDR3aa: CAWSVDGRDTQYF
d_gene: .; v_gene: TRBV2; j_gene: TRBJ2-3; abundance: .; CDR3nt: TGTGCCAGCAGTGCCCCCCGGCGGGTTGTAGATACGCAGTATTTT; CDR3aa: CASSAPRRVVDTQYF
d_gene: TRBD1; v_gene: TRBV7-6; j_gene: TRBJ1-3; abundance: .; CDR3nt: TGTGCCAGCAGCTCCCCAGGGGGCCGAAACACCATATATTTT; CDR3aa: CASSSPGGRNTIYF